Listed here is a single TCR beta chain. This clone was found once. It lacks a known antigen. Base qualities are not provided; no much larger clone lies one nucleotide away. This sample is part of a study of OX40 agonist ivuxolimab in advanced cancers. Looking at the study overall: The costimulatory receptor OX40 (CD134) was targeted by ivuxolimab, a fully human IgG2 agonistic monoclonal antibody. Intravenous ivuxolimab was administered to patients every 2 weeks at six dose levels: 0.01, 0.1, 0.3, 1.5, 3 and 10 mg/kg. Among the roughly 52 dose-escalation patients, about 20 had hepatocellular carcinoma, around 15 melanoma, 9 renal cell carcinoma and 9 head and neck cancer. In the dose-escalation cohort, over 65% of patients were male, and the mean age was around 60 years, with a range of roughly 20 to 80. Patients were allowed to have had prior anti-PD-1, anti-PD-L1 or anti-CTLA-4 therapy, and approximately 40% of the dose-escalation patients had been treated with checkpoint inhibitors. Three dose-escalation patients achieved partial responses, one with hepatocellular carcinoma and two with cutaneous melanoma. Peripheral TCRbeta sequencing aimed to test whether ivuxolimab altered TCR sequence diversity and caused clonal T-cell expansion. The paper describes the monotherapy dose-escalation part (N of about 47 patients) of the phase I trial of ivuxolimab.

The investigation overall reported the following: Partial responders in the 0.1-3.0 mg/kg groups had among the lowest normalized peripheral clonal expansion, especially among CD8+ T cells. Clonal expansion of both CD4+ and CD8+ blood T cells was observed from baseline to week 6 at doses 0.1 to 3.0 mg/kg. Low levels of normalized T-cell clonal expansion were also seen in some patients who did not respond. Antigen specificity was not determined for the clonally expanded peripheral T cells. On average, CD8+ T cells showed more expanded clones than CD4+ T cells after ivuxolimab.

Patients with a history of autoimmune disease or receiving systemic immunosuppression were excluded from the trial. Peripheral blood for TCR sequencing was collected from all dose cohorts at baseline, on cycle 4 day 1, and on cycle 7 day 1. The samples were taken from a phase I, first-in-human, multicenter, open-label dose-escalation trial of ivuxolimab. Adults with locally advanced or metastatic melanoma, renal cell carcinoma, hepatocellular carcinoma or head and neck squamous cell carcinoma were enrolled in the trial. Before TCR sequencing, CD4+ T cells and CD8+ T cells from peripheral blood were sorted into separate populations. Genomic DNA was isolated from the sorted cells so that the TCRbeta CDR3 region could be sequenced. The immunoSEQ Assay was used to sequence the TCRbeta CDR3 regions. What TCRdb holds here is the immuneACCESS table cut down to in-frame rearrangements. Part of the clones is not present; checked against another copy, under half of the missing clones reflect an unresolved V gene, and the others are unexplained. For this sample the table gives about 40,000 clones, of which 70% to 85% were detected only once. The top ten constitute approximately 23% of the sample.

This receptor was identified in an adult with an advanced solid tumor such as melanoma, head and neck, liver or kidney cancer. Source: CD4+ or CD8+ T cells sorted from blood, taken in a trial of the OX40 agonist ivuxolimab.

The DNA reads TGTGCCAGCAGCGTACAGTGGGACACTGAAGCTTTCTTT. The translation is CASSVQWDTEAFF. Rearrangement joined TRBV9 to TRBJ1-1, with the identity of the D gene unclear. From the germline V gene, CDR1 is SGDLS and CDR2 is YYNGEE. The V and J ends are trimmed by 1 base and 3 bases, leaving 7 bases between them. The CDR3 covers 13 residues, taking in both the cysteine and the phenylalanine. Kept here is only the CDR3 DNA, which spans 39 bases and is read in frame from base 1.